The present T cell receptor beta chain was sequenced within a study of T cell responses to AZD1222 COVID-19 vaccine. Pooling of second doses given at about 4 or about 12 weeks was done. As regards this clone: Its antigen remains unidentified.

The study, taken as a whole, reports: Two AZD1222 administrations were followed by greater Spike-specific TCR breadth and depth. Spike-wide coverage was observed for vaccine-associated CD4 TCRs, with dominant responses at 160-218 and 743-854.

Sequencing used immunoSEQ multiplex PCR; TCRdb keeps in-frame clones, though not all of them. The data hold 65,000 to 90,000 clones, with 70% to 90% observed a single time. This CDR3 region has 15 residues. V lost 5 bases and J lost 9, with 17 bases in between. The germline V gene has CDR1 LNHDA and CDR2 SQIVND (reference sequence). Source: peripheral blood, taken 28 days after the second AZD1222 dose. This TCR was recovered from an adult who received the AZD1222 COVID-19 vaccine. The V gene is TRBV19, the J gene TRBJ1-6; a possible D gene is TRBD1 (5 bases). In DNA, the CDR3 is TGTGCCAGTAGTCAGCTGGCAGGGAGGGGTTCACCCCTCCACTTT. It is translated as CASSQLAGRGSPLHF.